These 21 T cell receptor beta chains came from one sample sequenced in a study of T cell changes during pregnancy in multiple sclerosis. Clones were read by immunoSEQ multiplex PCR, and TCRdb kept only the in-frame ones, dropping some. The sample includes approximately 27,000 clones, 85% to 90% of them seen just once. This material consisted of CD8+ T cells from peripheral blood mononuclear cells, taken before pregnancy. The receptor set was obtained from a female donor with multiple sclerosis, enrolled in a pregnancy study.

In DNA form, the CDR3 reads TGTGCCAGAAGCCAGGAGCGGGGGACCTTCTCCTACGAGCAGTACTTC. Amino acid sequence: CARSQERGTFSYEQYF. This rearrangement joins TRBV7-5 to TRBJ2-7; the table's D gene call, TRBD2, was not cross checked with the DNA. TRBV7-5 is a pseudogene locus. CDR3 length equals 16 residues.

This clone was counted once. This chain uses TRBV2 with TRBJ1-5, with 8 bases matching TRBD1. This CDR3 has 15 amino acids. The J segment lost 7 bases and the V segment lost 8 bases, leaving 13 bases of the junction unmatched. Per the germline V gene, CDR1 is SNHLY and CDR2 is FYNNEI. DNA for the CDR3: TGTGCCAGCCACGACCCACAGGGGGGTAGGCAGCCCCAGCATTTT. It yields the protein CASHDPQGGRQPQHF.

The V gene is TRBV11-2, the J gene TRBJ2-2, with D perhaps matching TRBD1 (5 bases). CDR1 and CDR2 from the germline V gene are SGHAT and FQNNGV. Trimming took off 5 bases at V and 6 bases at J, with 13 bases between the two ends. The CDR3 consists of 14 residues. The CDR3 region has the DNA TGTGCCAGCAGCCCAAGACAGTCTTCCGGGGAGCTGTTTTTT. Translating gives CASSPRQSSGELFF.

Remarks on this clone: The identical CDR3 is also encoded by other nucleotide sequences in the sample. Written as DNA, the CDR3 is TGTGCCAGCAGTGACTCCGGGGGGGCCACAGATACGCAGTATTTT. As protein: CASSDSGGATDTQYF. The chain combines TRBV6-4 with TRBJ2-3; 8 positions match TRBD2. V was pared by 0 bases and J by 2 bases, with 1 base of the junction left unmatched. The length of the CDR3 is 15 residues. Germline V lookup: CDR1 MRHNA, CDR2 SNTAGT.

The CDR3 region is CASSRGSPYGYTF. As DNA, the CDR3 is TGTGCCAGCAGCCGTGGGAGTCCCTATGGCTACACCTTC. The chain uses TRBV14 and TRBJ1-2; no firm D call. Between the trimmed V and J ends, which lost 4 bases and 4 bases, there was a span of 10 bases. CDR1 and CDR2 from the germline V gene are SGHDN and FVKESK. CDR3 length: 13 amino acids.

This chain uses TRBV5-4 with TRBJ2-1; 8 bases are a match to TRBD2. The CDR3 contains 15 residues. Germline values: CDR1 SGHNT, CDR2 YYREEE (reference sequence). J gave up 3 bases and V 6 bases, and 8 bases lay outside the gene matches. CDR3: CASIQAGANYNEQFF. The CDR3 region has the DNA TGTGCCAGCATCCAAGCGGGGGCCAACTACAATGAGCAGTTCTTC.

This rearrangement joins TRBV19 to TRBJ2-7; D may be TRBD1 (6 bases). Germline-derived CDR1 and CDR2 are LNHDA and SQIVND (reference sequence). The CDR3 contains 13 residues. V was shortened by 10 bases and J by 0 bases, with 13 bases between the two germline ends. CDR3: CATRDTNSYEQYF. DNA for the CDR3: TGTGCCACCCGGGACACCAACTCCTACGAGCAGTACTTC. Drawing the rest from reference TRBV19 and TRBJ2-7, the complete variable domain is DGGITQSPKYLFRKEGQNVTLSCEQNLNHDAMYWYRQDPGQGLRLIYYSQIVNDFQKGDIAEGYSVSREKKESFPLTVTSAQKNPTAFYLCATRDTNSYEQYFGPGTRLTVT.

V usage is TRBV6-1 and J usage is TRBJ2-7; 9 positions agree with TRBD2. The V and J ends lost 1 base and 1 base, in that order; junction bases with no gene match: 2. Per germline, CDR1 MNHNS and CDR2 SASEGT. The CDR3 contains 15 residues. Here the CDR3 DNA reads TGTGCCAGCAGTGAAGACCTAGCGGGGTCCTACGAGCAGTACTTC. It specifies CASSEDLAGSYEQYF.

The chain combines TRBV6-4 with TRBJ2-5, with 10 bases lining up with TRBD2. Germline V lookup: CDR1 MRHNA, CDR2 SNTAGT. V dropped 4 bases and J dropped 2; count of bases not matched to a gene: 4. The CDR3 sequence is 15 residues long. The CDR3 is CASSATSGAQETQYF. The CDR3 DNA reads TGTGCCAGCAGTGCCACTAGCGGGGCTCAAGAGACCCAGTACTTC.

A single count supports this clone. The chain couples TRBV7-3 to TRBJ1-4; D may be TRBD1 (6 bases). V was trimmed by 5 bases and J by 7 bases, leaving 14 bases between them. The CDR3 contains 14 residues. In germline, CDR1 is SGHTA, CDR2 FQGTGA. The CDR3 is CASSPQGFAEKLFF. Written as DNA, the CDR3 is TGTGCCAGCAGCCCACAGGGCTTCGCTGAAAAACTGTTTTTT.

V usage is TRBV19 and J usage is TRBJ2-5, with unresolved D. Germline CDR1 and CDR2: LNHDA and SQIVND (reference sequence). The CDR3 contains 14 residues. The V end was cut by 0 bases, the J end by 6 bases, with 11 bases between. The CDR3 bases are TGTGCCAGTAGTATAGATGGAGAGGAGAAGACCCAGTACTTC. This translates into CASSIDGEEKTQYF.

The rearrangement uses TRBV5-5 and TRBJ1-2; 9 bases are shared with TRBD1. Looked up from germline, CDR1 is SGHKS and CDR2 is YYEKEE (reference sequence). The CDR3 runs to 15 residues. The ends lost 2 bases at V and 2 bases at J; junction bases unmatched: 4. The CDR3 here is CASSLRDRVNYGYTF. The CDR3, as DNA: TGTGCCAGCAGCTTAAGGGACAGGGTCAACTATGGCTACACCTTC.

The rearrangement links TRBV19 to TRBJ2-1, with 7 bases lining up with TRBD2. The CDR3 is made up of 13 amino acids. V trimming: 0 bases; J trimming: 10 bases; junction bases outside the gene matches: 3. Germline CDR1 LNHDA, CDR2 SQIVND (reference sequence). CDR3 in amino acids: CASSIDPTSEQFF. The CDR3 bases are TGTGCCAGTAGTATAGATCCGACTAGCGAGCAGTTCTTC.

By its share, this clone is medium-sized. The V gene is TRBV2, the J gene TRBJ2-3; TRBD1 matches 11 bases. The CDR3 contains 14 residues. Germline V gene sequence: CDR1 SNHLY, CDR2 FYNNEI. The V gene end was trimmed by 8 bases and the J gene end by 6 bases; junction bases not matched to a gene: 7. The CDR3, as DNA: TGTGCCAGCGCCGGACAGGGGGCGTTCGATACGCAGTATTTT. This encodes CASAGQGAFDTQYF.

The chain carries TRBV5-4 and TRBJ2-5; possible D gene TRBD1, 5 bases. V lost 4 bases, J lost 5 bases, and 18 bases lay in between. Germline values: CDR1 SGHNT, CDR2 YYREEE (reference sequence). There are 15 residues in the CDR3. The CDR3 region has the DNA TGTGCCAGCAGCACCGAACAGGTCCCGCAGGAGACCCAGTACTTC. Amino acids: CASSTEQVPQETQYF.

V usage is TRBV7-9 and J usage is TRBJ1-1, with 9 bases that match TRBD1. CDR1 SEHNR and CDR2 FQNEAQ come from the germline V gene (reference sequence). The V gene end was trimmed by 4 bases and the J gene end by 7 bases; junction bases not matched to a gene: 10. The CDR3 runs to 15 residues. The CDR3 nucleotides are TGTGCCAGCAGCTACCGACAGGGGGGTACGAGTGAAGCTTTCTTT. It is translated as CASSYRQGGTSEAFF. The complete variable domain, with remaining parts taken from reference TRBV7-9 and TRBJ1-1, reads DTGVSQNPRHKITKRGQNVTFRCDPISEHNRLYWYRQTLGQGPEFLTYFQNEAQLEKSRLLSDRFSAERPKGSFSTLEIQRTEQGDSAMYLCASSYRQGGTSEAFFGQGTRLTVV.

The J gene is TRBJ2-7, the V gene TRBV4-1; 10 nucleotides align to TRBD1. Germline-derived CDR1 and CDR2 are MGHRA and YSYEKL. J lost 6 bases, V lost 0 bases, and 8 bases had no gene match. This CDR3 comprises 16 residues. The chain's CDR3 is CASSQDQDRGIIEQYF. The CDR3 DNA reads as TGCGCCAGCAGCCAAGACCAGGACAGGGGGATAATCGAGCAGTACTTC.

V is TRBV15 and J is TRBJ2-7; the D gene is possibly TRBD2 (5 bases). From germline, CDR1 is LNHNV and CDR2 YYDKDF (reference sequence). The CDR3 is made up of 14 amino acids. V lost 5 bases and J 5 bases, leaving 16 bases between the germline ends. CDR3 amino acids: CATSLAGVVDEQYF. The CDR3 nucleotides are TGTGCCACCAGCCTGGCGGGCGTTGTGGACGAGCAGTACTTC. Combining the CDR3 with reference TRBV15 and TRBJ2-7 gives the whole variable domain DAMVIQNPRYQVTQFGKPVTLSCSQTLNHNVMYWYQQKSSQAPKLLFHYYDKDFNNEADTPDNFQSRRPNTSFCFLDIRSPGLGDTAMYLCATSLAGVVDEQYFGPGTRLTVT.

The chain carries TRBV4-1 and TRBJ2-6; 11 positions agree with TRBD1. This CDR3 is built from 19 residues. V lost 1 base, J lost 1 base, and 6 bases stayed unmatched. Germline V gene sequence: CDR1 MGHRA, CDR2 YSYEKL. The CDR3 is CASSQVGGQGASGANVLTF. The DNA for the CDR3 is TGCGCCAGCAGCCAAGTAGGAGGACAGGGGGCGTCTGGGGCCAACGTCCTGACTTTC.

This clone was recorded a few times. The chain combines TRBV7-9 with TRBJ1-2; 8 bases are shared with TRBD1. Germline assignment: CDR1 SEHNR and CDR2 FQNEAQ (reference sequence). V was pared by 5 bases and J by 6 bases, with 8 bases of the junction left unmatched. This CDR3 comprises 14 residues. The CDR3 here is CASSQLQGDNGYTF. The DNA for the CDR3 is TGTGCCAGCAGCCAGCTACAGGGGGATAATGGCTACACCTTC.

The chain joins TRBV7-6 to TRBJ1-3; D is perhaps TRBD1 (6 bases). The ends were cut back, 1 base at V and 2 bases at J, with 9 bases in the middle. Germline V gene data show CDR1 as SGHVS and CDR2 as FNYEAQ. The CDR3 contains 15 residues. The chain's CDR3 is CASSLDGTTGNTIYF. The CDR3 DNA is TGTGCCAGCAGCTTAGACGGGACAACTGGAAACACCATATATTTT.